This T cell receptor beta chain came from a study of spatial heterogeneity in lung cancer. The sample holds many counts of this clonotype. The antigen is unknown. This beta chain is an unintended read in a library built for alpha chains; its size means little. Specified time point: sample taken at primary tumor resection. TCRdb used MiXCR to reprocess the 5' RACE reads, holding one entry per CDR3 protein. The sample carries around 4,600 distinct CDR3 sequences, approximately 6.1% recorded once. The CDR3 is 15 amino acids. Germline CDR1 reads LGHDT; CDR2 reads YNNKEL (reference sequence). V lost 2 bases and J 2 bases, leaving 10 bases between the germline ends. Study results and limitations: How many expanded intratumoral alpha and beta TCRs were present tracked the tumor mutation count, which was a count of nonsynonymous mutations.

This TCR was sampled from a female donor with early-stage non-small cell lung cancer. The sample was lung tumor tissue, taken at surgery. The V call is TRBV3-1, the J call TRBJ2-1; no clear D. The CDR3 DNA follows: TGTGCCAGCAGCCAACGTCCAGAACCCTACAATGAGCAGTTCTTC. As protein: CASSQRPEPYNEQFF.